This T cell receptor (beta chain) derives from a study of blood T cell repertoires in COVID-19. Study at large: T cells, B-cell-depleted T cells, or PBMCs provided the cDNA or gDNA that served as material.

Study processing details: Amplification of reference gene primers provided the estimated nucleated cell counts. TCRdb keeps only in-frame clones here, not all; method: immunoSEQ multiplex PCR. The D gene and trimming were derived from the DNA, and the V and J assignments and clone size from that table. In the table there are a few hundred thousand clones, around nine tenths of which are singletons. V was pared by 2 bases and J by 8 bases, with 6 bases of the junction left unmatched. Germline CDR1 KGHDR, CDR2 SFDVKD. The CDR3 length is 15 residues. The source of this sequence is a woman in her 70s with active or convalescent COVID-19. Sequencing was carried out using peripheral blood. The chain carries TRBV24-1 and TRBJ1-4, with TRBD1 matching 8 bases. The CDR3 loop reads CATSDSQGGNEKLFF. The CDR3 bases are TGTGCCACCAGTGATTCACAGGGGGGGAACGAAAAACTGTTTTTT.